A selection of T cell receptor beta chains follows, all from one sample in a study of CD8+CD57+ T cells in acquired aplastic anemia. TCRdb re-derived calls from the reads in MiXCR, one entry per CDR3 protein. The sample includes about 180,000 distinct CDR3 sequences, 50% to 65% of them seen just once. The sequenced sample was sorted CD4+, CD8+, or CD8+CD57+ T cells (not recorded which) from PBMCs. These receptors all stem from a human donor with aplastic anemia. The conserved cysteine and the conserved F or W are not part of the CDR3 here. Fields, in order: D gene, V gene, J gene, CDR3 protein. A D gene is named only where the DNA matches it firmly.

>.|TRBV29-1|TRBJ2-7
SVRQQNTFDEQY
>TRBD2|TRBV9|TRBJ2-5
ASSARLAEAQY
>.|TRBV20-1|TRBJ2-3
SADGRIRSYTQY
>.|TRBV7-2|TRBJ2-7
ASSLSNTYYEQY
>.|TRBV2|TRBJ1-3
ASSEAHLSGDTIY
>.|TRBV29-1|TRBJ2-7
SARDGPDSSYEQY
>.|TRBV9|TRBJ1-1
ASSEGGNTEAF
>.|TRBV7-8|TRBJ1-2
ASSLTADRTFHGYT
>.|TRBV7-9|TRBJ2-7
ASSPDSFEQY
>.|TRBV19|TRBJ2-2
ASKKAVGNTGELF
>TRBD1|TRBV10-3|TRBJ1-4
AIRGLANEKLF
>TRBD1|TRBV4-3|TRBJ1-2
ASSKGQGSMGGYT
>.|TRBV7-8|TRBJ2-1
ASSFRGLNNEQL
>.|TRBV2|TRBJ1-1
ASSKGESSTEAF
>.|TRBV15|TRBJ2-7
ATSRDRISYEQY